Listed below are T cell receptor beta chains from one sample, sequenced in a study of control samples from healthy donors and cancer patients. TCRdb keeps only in-frame clones here, not all; method: immunoSEQ multiplex PCR. This sample has roughly 140,000 clones; 85% to 95% occur once, and the top ten carry under 2.5%. Sequencing was done on a sample of blood. The receptors derive from a man in his forties or fifties in good health. Each CDR3 is given with its conserved first and last residue. Fields, in order: J gene, D gene, clone size, V gene, CDR3 protein, CDR3 DNA. The D gene is left open where the match is weak. Clone size is shown for a subset of rows, as once, few, many or a class of expanded clone.

TRBJ1-4	NA	NA	TRBV28	CASSFYRGHRLGTINEKLFF	TGTGCCAGCAGTTTTTATAGGGGACACCGGTTGGGAACTATAAATGAAAAACTGTTTTTT
TRBJ2-2	TRBD2	few	TRBV3-1/TRBV3-2	CATSGLAGTGELFF	TGTGCCACCTCTGGGCTAGCGGGAACCGGGGAGCTGTTTTTT
TRBJ2-5	NA	NA	TRBV18	CASSLDLSTETQYF	TGTGCCAGCTCTCTCGACCTGAGTACGGAGACCCAGTACTTC
TRBJ2-7	TRBD2	NA	TRBV6-1	CASSGGLAGLSYEQYF	TGTGCCAGCAGTGGGGGACTAGCGGGCCTATCCTACGAGCAGTACTTC
TRBJ2-7	TRBD1	NA	TRBV19	CASSEGQGLYEQYF	TGTGCCAGTAGTGAGGGACAGGGCCTCTACGAGCAGTACTTC
TRBJ2-5	NA	once	TRBV3-1/TRBV3-2	CASSRRLGRSQETQYF	TGTGCCAGCAGCCGCCGCTTGGGACGGTCCCAAGAGACCCAGTACTTC
TRBJ2-1	TRBD2	NA	TRBV5-6	CASSTGTSPNNEQFF	TGTGCCAGCAGCACCGGGACTAGCCCAAACAATGAGCAGTTCTTC
TRBJ1-5	TRBD1	NA	TRBV28	CASSHRDRGYF	TGTGCCAGCAGTCACCGGGACAGGGGGTATTTT
TRBJ2-7	TRBD1	NA	TRBV7-7	CASSPDRVSNEQYF	TGTGCTAGCAGCCCGGACAGGGTCTCGAACGAGCAGTACTTC
TRBJ2-7	NA	NA	TRBV14	CASSPFDGPSYEQYF	TGTGCCAGCAGCCCCTTCGACGGTCCCTCCTACGAGCAGTACTTC
TRBJ2-4	NA	NA	TRBV7-6	CASSLEDFRNIQYF	TGTGCCAGCAGCTTAGAGGATTTTAGAAACATTCAGTACTTC
TRBJ2-4	TRBD1	NA	TRBV2	CASRIGTGGMNIQYF	TGTGCCAGCAGGATTGGGACAGGGGGCATGAACATTCAGTACTTC
TRBJ2-3	TRBD1	NA	TRBV5-4	CASSTGQGVDTQYF	TGTGCCAGCAGCACCGGACAGGGTGTAGATACGCAGTATTTT
TRBJ1-1	NA	once	TRBV5-1	CASSSWTGELNTAFF	TGCGCCAGCAGCTCGTGGACGGGGGAATTAAATACAGCTTTCTTT
TRBJ2-3	TRBD2	NA	TRBV2	CASSEALSRGSGRGTQYF	TGTGCCAGCAGTGAAGCGCTTTCTCGCGGTAGCGGGAGGGGAACGCAGTATTTT
TRBJ1-1	TRBD1	NA	TRBV19	CASRRRQGANTEAFF	TGTGCCAGTAGACGGCGACAGGGGGCGAACACTGAAGCTTTCTTT
TRBJ2-5	TRBD1	NA	TRBV7-6	CASSLGTGTEETQYF	TGTGCCAGCAGCTTAGGAACAGGGACAGAAGAGACCCAGTACTTC
TRBJ2-2	NA	NA	TRBV28	CASRPGGTNTGELFF	TGTGCCAGCAGGCCGGGCGGGACGAACACCGGGGAGCTGTTTTTT
TRBJ1-3	TRBD1	NA	TRBV15	CATSRDPTGAYTIYF	TGTGCCACCAGCAGAGACCCAACAGGGGCATACACCATATATTTT
TRBJ1-4	NA	NA	TRBV2	CASRGRGTNEKLFF	TGTGCCAGCAGGGGAAGGGGGACTAATGAAAAACTGTTTTTT
TRBJ1-2	TRBD1	NA	TRBV3-1/TRBV3-2	CASSLGAVQGAYGYTF	TGTGCCAGCAGCCTAGGGGCGGTTCAGGGGGCATATGGCTACACCTTC
TRBJ1-1	NA	NA	TRBV18	CASSSDLNTEAFF	TGTGCCAGCTCATCAGATCTGAACACTGAAGCTTTCTTT